The TCR beta chain described here comes from a study of cytomegalovirus exposure and HLA in healthy donors. The study, taken as a whole, reports: A list of 164 TCR beta chains associated with cytomegalovirus was given. A missense DCLRE1C variant was associated with V- and J-gene trimming of TCR beta chains in a later analysis, and an independent cohort replicated the association. Accounts indicate the classifier identified cytomegalovirus status with strong specificity and sensitivity.

This clone was counted once. The antigen is not known. Primers for the PCR totalled 60 Vbeta and 13 Jbeta. Only in-frame clones appear in the TCRdb table, and some are missing; sequencing was by immunoSEQ multiplex PCR. The sample has roughly 120,000 clones, about four fifths seen once. There were likely unrecorded immune exposures, though donors were nominally healthy when sampled. This CDR3 comprises 16 residues. Germline trimming cut 6 bases from V and 4 bases from J; bases unmatched to any gene: 7. The germline V gene has CDR1 SEHNR and CDR2 FQNEAQ (reference sequence). The chain combines TRBV7-9 with TRBJ2-2; TRBD2 agrees at 11 bases. This clonotype was sampled from a woman aged 25 to 39 in good health and CMV-seronegative. The sample comprised PBMCs. This CDR3 is CASSPSGRMGTGELFF. In DNA, the CDR3 is TGTGCCAGCAGTCCTAGCGGGAGGATGGGCACCGGGGAGCTGTTTTTT.